This note documents a single T cell receptor beta chain sequence. The antigen remains unidentified. The data originate from a study of OX40 agonist ivuxolimab in advanced cancers. Overall study: Each patient was given ivuxolimab into a vein every 2 weeks, at 0.01 to 10 mg/kg. Those enrolled were about 82% male, with a mean age of roughly 62 years and ages from roughly 23 to 79. Study-level points and caveats: Individuals who were partial responders at 0.1-3.0 mg/kg had clonal expansion that ranked among the lowest.

Profiling relied on immunoSEQ multiplex PCR, and the TCRdb table lists in-frame clones only, not all of them. The sample has 9,500 to 15,000 clones; over 80% are singletons. The specimen comprised CD4+ or CD8+ T cells sorted from blood, sampled in a trial of the OX40 agonist ivuxolimab. The receptor was derived from an adult with an advanced solid tumor such as melanoma, head and neck, liver or kidney cancer.

Written as DNA, the CDR3 is TGTGCCAGCAGCCTTCTAGGGACAGGGGGCGATGGCTACACCTTC. This translates into CASSLLGTGGDGYTF. This chain links TRBV11-1 with TRBJ1-2, with 12 bases lining up with TRBD1. J was trimmed by 6 bases and V by 5 bases; bases with no gene match: 7. Per the germline V gene, CDR1 is SGHAT and CDR2 is FQDESV (reference sequence). The CDR3 is 15 amino acids.